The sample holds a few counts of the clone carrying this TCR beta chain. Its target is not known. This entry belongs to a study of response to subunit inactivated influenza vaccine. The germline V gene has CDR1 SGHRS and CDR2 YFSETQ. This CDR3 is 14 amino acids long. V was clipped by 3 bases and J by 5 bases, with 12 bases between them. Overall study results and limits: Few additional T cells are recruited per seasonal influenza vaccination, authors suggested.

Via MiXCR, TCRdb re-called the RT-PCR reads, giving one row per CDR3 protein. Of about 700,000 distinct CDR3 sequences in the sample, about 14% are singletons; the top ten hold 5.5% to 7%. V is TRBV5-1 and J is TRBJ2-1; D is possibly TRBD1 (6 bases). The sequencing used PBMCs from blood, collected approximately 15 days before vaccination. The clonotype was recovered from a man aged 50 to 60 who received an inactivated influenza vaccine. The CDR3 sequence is CASSSQGSDNEQFF. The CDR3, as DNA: TGCGCCAGCAGCTCACAGGGTTCGGACAATGAGCAGTTCTTC.